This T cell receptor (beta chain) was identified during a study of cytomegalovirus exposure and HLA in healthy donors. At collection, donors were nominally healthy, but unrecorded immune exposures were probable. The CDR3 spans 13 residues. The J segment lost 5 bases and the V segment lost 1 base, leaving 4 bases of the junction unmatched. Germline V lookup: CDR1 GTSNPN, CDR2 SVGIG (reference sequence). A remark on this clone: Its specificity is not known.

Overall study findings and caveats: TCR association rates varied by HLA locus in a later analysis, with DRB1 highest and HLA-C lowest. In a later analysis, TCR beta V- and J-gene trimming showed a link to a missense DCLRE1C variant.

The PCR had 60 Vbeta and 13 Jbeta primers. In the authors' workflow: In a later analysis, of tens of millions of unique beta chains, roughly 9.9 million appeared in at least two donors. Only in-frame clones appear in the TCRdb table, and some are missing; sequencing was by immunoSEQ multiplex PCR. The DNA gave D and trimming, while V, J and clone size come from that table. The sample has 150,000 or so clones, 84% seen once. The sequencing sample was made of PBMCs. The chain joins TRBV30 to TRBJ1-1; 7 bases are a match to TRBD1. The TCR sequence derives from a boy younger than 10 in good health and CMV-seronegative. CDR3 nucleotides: TGTGCCTGGAGTGACAGGGGCGGAACTGAAGCTTTCTTT. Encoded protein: CAWSDRGGTEAFF.